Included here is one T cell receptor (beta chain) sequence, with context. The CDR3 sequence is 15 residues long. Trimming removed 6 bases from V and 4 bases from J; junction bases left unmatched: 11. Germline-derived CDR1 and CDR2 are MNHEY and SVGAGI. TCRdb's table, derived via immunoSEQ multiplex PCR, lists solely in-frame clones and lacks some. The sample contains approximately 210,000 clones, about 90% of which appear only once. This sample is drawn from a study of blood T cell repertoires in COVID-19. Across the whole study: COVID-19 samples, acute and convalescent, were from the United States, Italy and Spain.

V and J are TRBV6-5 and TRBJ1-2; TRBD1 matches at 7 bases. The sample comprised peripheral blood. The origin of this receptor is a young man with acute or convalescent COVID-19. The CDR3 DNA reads TGTGCCAGCAGCCTCACGGGACAGCCGTCCTATGGCTACACCTTC. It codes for CASSLTGQPSYGYTF.